This record concerns one TCR beta chain sequence. This sample was taken from a study of Graves' ophthalmopathy and Graves' hyperthyroidism. The authors amplified TCR beta CDR3 regions from RNA transcripts. Second-round multiplex PCR came after a first-round RT-PCR that employed HTBI primers. From the multiplex PCR reads, TCRdb called clonotypes with MiXCR, one entry per CDR3 protein. The sample lists almost 750,000 distinct CDR3 sequences; 40% were seen once. The specimen sequenced was peripheral blood. The TCR comes from an adult man with Graves' ophthalmopathy.

The CDR3 region is CATSGTGAEQYF. The CDR3 bases are TGTGCCACAAGCGGGACAGGGGCTGAGCAGTACTTC. This chain joins TRBV10-3 and TRBJ2-7; 10 bases agree with TRBD1. This CDR3 has 12 amino acids. The V and J ends lost 10 bases and 7 bases, in that order; junction bases with no gene match: 7. Looked up from germline, CDR1 is ENHRY and CDR2 is SYGVKD.